The 15 T cell receptor beta chains below were found in one sample sequenced in a study of CD8+ T cells in alopecia areata. cDNA serving as the sequencing template came from extracted, reverse transcribed RNA. Generated by immunoSEQ multiplex PCR, the TCRdb table keeps only in-frame clones and is missing some. The sample lists about 190,000 clones, roughly 70% occurring once. Described treatment: oral pan-JAK inhibitor, 5-10 mg twice daily. The sequences come from CD4+ T cells sorted from blood, collected at week 49, from a patient treated with tofacitinib. The source is a human donor with alopecia areata.

This chain connects TRBV5-1 to TRBJ2-3, with D perhaps TRBD1 (6 bases). The CDR3 sequence is 16 residues long. Trimming pared 0 bases from V and 6 bases from J, leaving 17 bases between. In germline, CDR1 is SGHRS, CDR2 YFSETQ. CDR3 DNA sequence: TGCGCCAGCAGCTTGGCAGCAACAGGGTCGGGTGATACGCAGTATTTT. Encoded protein: CASSLAATGSGDTQYF.

The J gene is TRBJ2-7, the V gene TRBV29-1; D not certain. The germline gives CDR1 SQVTM, CDR2 ANQGSEA. The CDR3 loop spans 12 amino acids. The V end lost 3 bases, the J end lost 7 bases, and 13 bases lay between the germline ends. Here the CDR3 DNA reads TGCAGCGTTGACATGGGAACCCAGGAGCAGTACTTC. It codes for CSVDMGTQEQYF.

The rearrangement links TRBV4-1 to TRBJ1-1, with a possible D match to TRBD1 (6 bases). Trimming stripped 4 bases from V and 6 bases from J, with 24 bases between. From germline, CDR1 is MGHRA and CDR2 YSYEKL. CDR3 size: 17 residues. The CDR3 nucleotides read TGCGCCAGCAGCCTAGCGAGTGTGGGGACACCGACGGCTGAAGCTTTCTTT. It is translated as CASSLASVGTPTAEAFF.

This clone was counted only a few times. Its ends do not fully match the called genes, so a read error is possible. The chain is built from TRBV7-9 and TRBJ1-1, with unresolved D. Germline lookup yields CDR1 SEHNR and CDR2 FQNEAQ (reference sequence). This CDR3 spans 9 amino acids. This chain's CDR3 is CASSGVLAF. DNA of the CDR3: TGTGCCAGCAGCGGGGTCCTCGCCTTT.

V gene TRBV29-1 combines with J gene TRBJ2-3, with unresolved D. Germline lookup yields CDR1 SQVTM and CDR2 ANQGSEA. Trimming cost V 3 bases and J 2 bases, with 9 bases left between them. CDR3 length equals 13 residues. CDR3 in DNA: TGCAGCGTTGAGGCGCGGTACACAGATACGCAGTATTTT. Translated, it gives CSVEARYTDTQYF.

The chain uses TRBV6-5 and TRBJ2-7, with a tentative D call TRBD1 (6 bases). Looked up from germline, CDR1 is MNHEY and CDR2 is SVGAGI. This CDR3 is 13 amino acids long. Deletions cut 2 bases from V and 7 bases from J, with 12 bases between. CDR3 sequence (DNA): TGTGCCAGCAGTTACCCTTCGAGGGGGGAGCAGTACTTC. The encoded protein is CASSYPSRGEQYF.

J is TRBJ1-6 and V is TRBV10-3; D unresolved. Germline CDR1 ENHRY, CDR2 SYGVKD. The CDR3 length is 13 residues. V was pared by 7 bases and J by 2 bases, with 6 bases between. The CDR3 coding sequence is TGTGCCATCATGGCAACCTATAATTCACCCCTCCACTTT. Protein product: CAIMATYNSPLHF.

The chain carries TRBV7-3 and TRBJ2-3, with D possibly matching TRBD1 (6 bases). V was shortened by 10 bases and J by 0 bases, with 11 bases between the two germline ends. The CDR3 has 13 residues. Germline CDR1 reads SGHTA; CDR2 reads FQGTGA. The CDR3 spells CATSTGSTDTQYF. For the CDR3, the DNA is TGTGCCACCAGTACAGGGAGCACAGATACGCAGTATTTT.

The genes are TRBV30 and TRBJ2-2; D gene uncertain. The germline CDR1 and CDR2 sequences are GTSNPN and SVGIG (reference sequence). The CDR3 covers 15 residues. The germline V and J ends were trimmed by 4 bases and 1 base, with 13 bases remaining between them. The CDR3 DNA follows: TGTGCCTGGAAACGGCGGCACCTGAACACCGGGGAGCTGTTTTTT. Residues: CAWKRRHLNTGELFF.

The V and J genes are TRBV27 and TRBJ1-2; the D is unclear. Germline V gene lookup returns CDR1 MNHEY and CDR2 SMNVEV (reference sequence). The V end was cut by 5 bases, the J end by 4 bases, with 11 bases between. This CDR3 is 13 amino acids long. CDR3 coding DNA: TGTGCCAGCAGTGGTGGGTTTTCCTATGGCTACACCTTC. Its protein is CASSGGFSYGYTF.

This chain connects TRBV7-8 to TRBJ2-3, with D possibly TRBD2 on 7 matching bases. Germline V gene sequence: CDR1 SGHVS, CDR2 FQNEAQ. The CDR3 loop spans 16 amino acids. The ends were cut back, 3 bases at V and 1 base at J, with 14 bases in the middle. In DNA, the CDR3 is TGTGCCAGCAGCTTGCCTGCGGGGGCCCGCACAGATACGCAGTATTTT. Translation: CASSLPAGARTDTQYF.

The chain employs TRBV9 and TRBJ2-1, with D possibly being TRBD1 (5 bases). The CDR3 is made up of 16 amino acids. Deletions cut 0 bases from V and 5 bases from J, with 15 bases between. The germline V gene has CDR1 SGDLS and CDR2 YYNGEE. This chain's CDR3 is CASSVAMGPGNNEQFF. In nucleotides, the CDR3 is TGTGCCAGCAGCGTAGCCATGGGGCCTGGGAACAATGAGCAGTTCTTC.

This chain joins TRBV11-2 and TRBJ2-3; TRBD2 matches at 7 bases. Germline lookup yields CDR1 SGHAT and CDR2 FQNNGV. The length of the CDR3 is 15 residues. Germline trimming cut 3 bases from V and 1 base from J; bases unmatched to any gene: 4. CDR3 amino acids: CASSFLAGGTDTQYF. In DNA form, the CDR3 reads TGTGCCAGCAGCTTCCTTGCGGGGGGCACAGATACGCAGTATTTT.

A word on this clone: This sample also contains other DNA sequences that code for the same CDR3. The chain combines TRBV5-1 with TRBJ2-7; tentatively, D is TRBD1 (5 bases). CDR1 is SGHRS and CDR2 is YFSETQ in the germline V gene. The CDR3 consists of 14 residues. The V end lost 5 bases, the J end lost 1 base, and 13 bases lay between the germline ends. As DNA, the CDR3 is TGCGCCAGCAGTCCCGACAGTTTGTCCTACGAGCAGTACTTC. The encoded protein is CASSPDSLSYEQYF. The whole variable domain, filled in from reference TRBV5-1 and TRBJ2-7, reads KAGVTQTPRYLIKTRGQQVTLSCSPISGHRSVSWYQQTPGQGLQFLFEYFSETQRNKGNFPGRFSGRQFSNSRSEMNVSTLELGDSALYLCASSPDSLSYEQYFGPGTRLTVT.

The chain combines TRBV7-6 with TRBJ2-1; a possible D gene is TRBD1 (5 bases). CDR3 length: 15 amino acids. The germline V gene has CDR1 SGHVS and CDR2 FNYEAQ. The V gene lost 1 base and the J gene lost 6 bases, with 13 bases spanning the gap. The CDR3 DNA follows: TGTGCCAGCAGCTTAGTCAGGGCCGAGAGCAATGAGCAGTTCTTC. It specifies CASSLVRAESNEQFF.